This T cell receptor (beta chain) originates from a study of cytomegalovirus exposure and HLA in healthy donors. Sampled while nominally healthy, donors likely had unrecorded immune exposures. The study's findings and limits: Per a prior analysis, the majority of TCR beta V segments were productive roughly 90% or roughly 30% of the time. The authors confirmed in vitro that a few CMV-associated chains were specific for CMV antigens. More clonal expansion characterized HLA-associated TCR beta chains than equally common others in a later analysis.

PCR amplification relied on 60 Vbeta primers (plus 13 Jbeta primers). Profiled with immunoSEQ multiplex PCR; TCRdb holds only in-frame clones, not every one. The table gives some 120,000 clones; the top ten clones make up around 3.4% of it. Regarding this clone: The target antigen is unknown.

Trimming cost V 4 bases and J 6 bases; bases outside gene matches: 5. Germline CDR1 MNHEY, CDR2 SMNVEV (reference sequence). This CDR3 region has 13 residues. This clonotype originated in a man aged 25-45 years in good health and CMV-seronegative. Sequencing was performed on PBMCs. The chain has TRBV27 and TRBJ2-7; 8 bases are shared with TRBD1. The CDR3 reads CASSSPDRVEQYF. The CDR3 bases are TGTGCCAGCAGTTCACCGGACAGGGTCGAGCAGTACTTC.